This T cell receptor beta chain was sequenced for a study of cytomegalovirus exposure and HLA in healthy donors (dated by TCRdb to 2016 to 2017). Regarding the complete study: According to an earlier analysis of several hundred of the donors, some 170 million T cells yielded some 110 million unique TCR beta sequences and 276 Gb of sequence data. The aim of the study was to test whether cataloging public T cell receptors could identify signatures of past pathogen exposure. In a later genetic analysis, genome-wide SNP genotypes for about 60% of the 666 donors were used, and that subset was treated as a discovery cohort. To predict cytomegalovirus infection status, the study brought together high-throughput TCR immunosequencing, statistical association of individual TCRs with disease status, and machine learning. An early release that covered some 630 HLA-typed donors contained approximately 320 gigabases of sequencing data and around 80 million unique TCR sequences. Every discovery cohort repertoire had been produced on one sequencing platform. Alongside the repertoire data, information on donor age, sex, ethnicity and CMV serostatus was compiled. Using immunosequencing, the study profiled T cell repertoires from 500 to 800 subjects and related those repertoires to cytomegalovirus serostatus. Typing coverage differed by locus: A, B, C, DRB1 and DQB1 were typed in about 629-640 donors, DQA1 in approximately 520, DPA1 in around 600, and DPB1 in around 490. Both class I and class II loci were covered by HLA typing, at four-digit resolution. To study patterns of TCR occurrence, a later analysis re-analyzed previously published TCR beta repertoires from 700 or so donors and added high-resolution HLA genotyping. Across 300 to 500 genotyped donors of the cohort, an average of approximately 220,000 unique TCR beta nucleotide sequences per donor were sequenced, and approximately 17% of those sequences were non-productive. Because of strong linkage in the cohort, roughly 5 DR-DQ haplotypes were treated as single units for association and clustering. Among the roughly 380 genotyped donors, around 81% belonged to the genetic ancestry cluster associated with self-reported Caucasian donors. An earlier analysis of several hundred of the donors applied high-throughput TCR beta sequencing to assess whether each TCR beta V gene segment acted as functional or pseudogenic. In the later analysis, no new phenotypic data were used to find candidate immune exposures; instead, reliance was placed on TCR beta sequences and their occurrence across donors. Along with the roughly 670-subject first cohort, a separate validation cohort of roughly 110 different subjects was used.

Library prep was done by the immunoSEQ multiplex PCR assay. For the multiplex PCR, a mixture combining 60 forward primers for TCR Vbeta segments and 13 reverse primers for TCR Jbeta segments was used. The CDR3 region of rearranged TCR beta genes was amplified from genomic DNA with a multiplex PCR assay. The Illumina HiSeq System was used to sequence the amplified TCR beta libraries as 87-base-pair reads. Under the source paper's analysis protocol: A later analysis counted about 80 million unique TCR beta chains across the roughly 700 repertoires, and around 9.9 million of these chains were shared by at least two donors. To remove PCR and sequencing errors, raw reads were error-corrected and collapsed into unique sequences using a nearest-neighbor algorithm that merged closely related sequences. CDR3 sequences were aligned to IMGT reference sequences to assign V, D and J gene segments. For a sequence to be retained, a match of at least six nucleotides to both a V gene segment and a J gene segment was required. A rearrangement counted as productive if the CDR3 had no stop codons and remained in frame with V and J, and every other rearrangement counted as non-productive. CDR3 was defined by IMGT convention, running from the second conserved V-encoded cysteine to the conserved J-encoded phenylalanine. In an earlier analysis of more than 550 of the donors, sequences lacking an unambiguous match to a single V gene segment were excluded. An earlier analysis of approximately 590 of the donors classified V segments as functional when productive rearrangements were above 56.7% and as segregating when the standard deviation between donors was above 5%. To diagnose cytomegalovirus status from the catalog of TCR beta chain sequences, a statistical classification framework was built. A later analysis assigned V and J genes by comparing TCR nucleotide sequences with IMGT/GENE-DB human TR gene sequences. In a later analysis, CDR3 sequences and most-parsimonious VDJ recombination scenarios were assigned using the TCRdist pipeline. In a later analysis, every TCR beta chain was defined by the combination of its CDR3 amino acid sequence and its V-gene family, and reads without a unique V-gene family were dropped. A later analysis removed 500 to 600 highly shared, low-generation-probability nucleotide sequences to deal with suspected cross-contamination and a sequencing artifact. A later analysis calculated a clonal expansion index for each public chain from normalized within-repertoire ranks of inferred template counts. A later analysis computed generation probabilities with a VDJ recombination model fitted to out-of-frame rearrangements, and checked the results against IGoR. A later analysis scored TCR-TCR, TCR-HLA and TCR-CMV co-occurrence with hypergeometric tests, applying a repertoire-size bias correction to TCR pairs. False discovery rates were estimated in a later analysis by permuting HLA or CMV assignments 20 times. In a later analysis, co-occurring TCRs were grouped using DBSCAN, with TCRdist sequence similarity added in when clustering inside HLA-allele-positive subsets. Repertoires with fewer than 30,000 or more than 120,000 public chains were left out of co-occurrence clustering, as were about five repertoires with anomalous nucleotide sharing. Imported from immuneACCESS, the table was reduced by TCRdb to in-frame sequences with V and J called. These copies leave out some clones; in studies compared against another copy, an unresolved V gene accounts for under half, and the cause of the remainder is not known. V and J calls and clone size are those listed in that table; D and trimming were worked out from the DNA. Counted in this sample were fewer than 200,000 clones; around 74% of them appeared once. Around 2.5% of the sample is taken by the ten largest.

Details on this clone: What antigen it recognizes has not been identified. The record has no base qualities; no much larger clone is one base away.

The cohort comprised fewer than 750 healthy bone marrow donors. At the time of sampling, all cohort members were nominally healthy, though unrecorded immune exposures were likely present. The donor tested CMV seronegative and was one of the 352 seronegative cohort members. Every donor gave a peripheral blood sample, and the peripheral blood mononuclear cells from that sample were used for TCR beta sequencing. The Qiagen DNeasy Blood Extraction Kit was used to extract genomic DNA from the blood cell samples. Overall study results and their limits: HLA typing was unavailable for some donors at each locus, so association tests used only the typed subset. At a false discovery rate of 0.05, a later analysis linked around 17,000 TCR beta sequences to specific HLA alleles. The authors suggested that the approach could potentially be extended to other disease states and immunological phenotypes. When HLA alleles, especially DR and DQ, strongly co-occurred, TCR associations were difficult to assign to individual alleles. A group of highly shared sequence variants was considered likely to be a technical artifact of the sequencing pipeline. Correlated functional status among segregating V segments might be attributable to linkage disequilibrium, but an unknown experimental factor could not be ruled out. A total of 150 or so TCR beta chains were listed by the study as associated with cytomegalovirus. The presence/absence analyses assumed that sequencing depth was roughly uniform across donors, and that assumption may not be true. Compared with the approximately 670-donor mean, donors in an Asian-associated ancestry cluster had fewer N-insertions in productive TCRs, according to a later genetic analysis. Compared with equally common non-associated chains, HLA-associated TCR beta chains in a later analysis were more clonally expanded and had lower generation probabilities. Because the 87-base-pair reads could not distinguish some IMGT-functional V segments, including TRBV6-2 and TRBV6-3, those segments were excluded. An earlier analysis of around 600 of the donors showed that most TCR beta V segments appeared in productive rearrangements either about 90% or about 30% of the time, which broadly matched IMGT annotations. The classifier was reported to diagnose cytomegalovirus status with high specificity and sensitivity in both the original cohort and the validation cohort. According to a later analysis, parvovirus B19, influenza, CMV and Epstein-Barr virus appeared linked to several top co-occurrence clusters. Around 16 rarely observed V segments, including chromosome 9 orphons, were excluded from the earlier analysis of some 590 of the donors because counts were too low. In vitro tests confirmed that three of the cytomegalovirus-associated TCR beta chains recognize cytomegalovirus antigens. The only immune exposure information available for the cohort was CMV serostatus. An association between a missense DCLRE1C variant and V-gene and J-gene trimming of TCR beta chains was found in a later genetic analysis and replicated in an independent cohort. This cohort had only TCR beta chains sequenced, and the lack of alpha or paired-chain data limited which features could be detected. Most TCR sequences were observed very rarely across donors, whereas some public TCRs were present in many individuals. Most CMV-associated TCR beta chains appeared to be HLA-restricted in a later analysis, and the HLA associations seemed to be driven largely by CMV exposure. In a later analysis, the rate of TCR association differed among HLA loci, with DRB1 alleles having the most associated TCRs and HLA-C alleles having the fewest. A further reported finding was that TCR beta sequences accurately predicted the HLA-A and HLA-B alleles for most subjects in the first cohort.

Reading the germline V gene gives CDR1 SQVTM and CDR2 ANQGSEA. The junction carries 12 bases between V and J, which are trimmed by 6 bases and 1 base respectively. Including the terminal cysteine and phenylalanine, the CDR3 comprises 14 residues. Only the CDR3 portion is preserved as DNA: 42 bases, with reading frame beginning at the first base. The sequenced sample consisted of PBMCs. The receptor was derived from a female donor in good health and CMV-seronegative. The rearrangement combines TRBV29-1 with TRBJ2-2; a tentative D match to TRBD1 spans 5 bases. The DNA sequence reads TGCAGCGTAGCCAGGGTGGAGAACACCGGGGAGCTGTTTTTT. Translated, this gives CSVARVENTGELFF.